One sample yielded the 12 T cell receptor beta chains listed below, sequenced in a study of blood T cells in healthy people across ages. It was with a sample-barcoded 5' primer and a J-beta primer mix that a second PCR of roughly 7 to 12 cycles was run. TCRdb called the 5' RACE reads again in MiXCR, with one record for every CDR3 protein. The table shows approximately 800,000 distinct CDR3 sequences, with 20% to 30% occurring only once. These data were also reused for a study on T cells of mothers and their children.

The sample taken for sequencing was blood. These receptors were obtained from a boy aged 5-17 years in good health.

The V and J genes are TRBV5-1 and TRBJ1-2; 7 bases match TRBD1. The CDR3 extends over 15 amino acids. J gave up 1 base and V 4 bases, and 7 bases lay outside the gene matches. From germline, CDR1 is SGHRS and CDR2 YFSETQ. CDR3 nucleotides: TGCGCCAGCAGCACAGGGACAGCTCTTAACTATGGCTACACCTTC. This translates into CASSTGTALNYGYTF.

As for this clonotype: Its ends do not fully match the called genes, so a read error is possible. The genes are TRBV12-3 or TRBV12-4 and TRBJ2-5; 7 bases are shared with TRBD2. There are 13 residues in the CDR3. Written as DNA, the CDR3 is TGTGCCAGCAGTTTACCACCGGGGCCCGGGGGGTTCTTC. This sequence encodes CASSLPPGPGGFF.

J is TRBJ1-1 and V is TRBV20-1; unclear D gene. Germline CDR1 and CDR2: DFQATT and SNEGSKA (reference sequence). CDR3 length: 8 amino acids. Trimming took off 6 bases at V and 11 bases at J, with 7 bases between the two ends. The CDR3 sequence is CSAEWAFF. The CDR3 coding sequence is TGCAGTGCCGAGTGGGCTTTCTTT.

The rearrangement joins TRBV12-3 or TRBV12-4 to TRBJ2-2; a weak D match, TRBD1 (5 bases). The CDR3 spans 15 residues. The ends were cut back, 1 base at V and 0 bases at J, with 6 bases in the middle. The CDR3 loop is CASSLGRANTGELFF. The CDR3 nucleotides read TGTGCCAGCAGTTTAGGCAGGGCGAACACCGGGGAGCTGTTTTTT.

This clonotype was seen more than once but under ten times. The chain carries TRBV5-6 and TRBJ2-5; no reliable D call. This CDR3 spans 13 amino acids. CDR1 and CDR2 from the germline V gene are SGHDT and YYEEEE. V lost 6 bases, J lost 1 base, and 10 bases lay in between. The CDR3 protein is CASNPAVQETQYF. The CDR3 DNA is TGTGCCAGCAACCCGGCCGTCCAAGAGACCCAGTACTTC.

This clonotype occurred a few times. The rearrangement links TRBV28 to TRBJ2-1; TRBD2 agrees at 10 bases. CDR3 length: 15 amino acids. Germline trimming cut 6 bases from V and 7 bases from J; bases unmatched to any gene: 9. Germline CDR1 is MDHEN and CDR2 is SYDVKM. DNA for the CDR3: TGTGCCAGCAGCCAACCCGGACTAGCGGTTAATGAGCAGTTCTTC. Encoded protein: CASSQPGLAVNEQFF. Drawing the rest from reference TRBV28 and TRBJ2-1, the complete variable domain is DVKVTQSSRYLVKRTGEKVFLECVQDMDHENMFWYRQDPGLGLRLIYFSYDVKMKEKGDIPEGYSVSREKKERFSLILESASTNQTSMYLCASSQPGLAVNEQFFGPGTRLTVL.

This sequence joins TRBV15 and TRBJ1-2; the D is unclear. With 0 bases removed from V and 9 bases from J, the gap between germline ends came to 8 bases. The CDR3 runs to 12 residues. Germline V gives CDR1 LNHNV, CDR2 YYDKDF (reference sequence). The DNA of the CDR3 is TGTGCCACCAGCAGAGATTTGGGTCGCTACACCTTC. Its protein is CATSRDLGRYTF.

This chain links TRBV30 with TRBJ2-3, with D unresolved. The CDR3 extends over 15 amino acids. Per germline, CDR1 GTSNPN and CDR2 SVGIG (reference sequence). Trimming cost V 1 base and J 1 base, with 12 bases left between them. CDR3 sequence: CAWSASIDGTDTQYF. The CDR3 nucleotides read TGTGCCTGGAGTGCTTCGATCGACGGCACAGATACGCAGTATTTT.

This clonotype has more than one count but fewer than ten. The chain joins TRBV7-9 to TRBJ2-3; 9 bases map to TRBD2. In germline, CDR1 is SEHNR, CDR2 FQNEAQ (reference sequence). CDR3 size: 14 residues. J was trimmed by 5 bases and V by 4 bases; bases with no gene match: 4. The CDR3, as DNA: TGTGCCAGCAGCTCTAGCGGGGAGGGAGATACGCAGTATTTT. Its translation is CASSSSGEGDTQYF.

This clonotype was seen repeatedly, ten times or more. V usage is TRBV7-9 and J usage is TRBJ1-2; weak D call: TRBD1 (6 bases). V was clipped by 6 bases and J by 3 bases, with 8 bases between them. The CDR3 consists of 12 residues. Germline values: CDR1 SEHNR, CDR2 FQNEAQ (reference sequence). The CDR3 region has the DNA TGTGCCAGCAGGGCAGGGGACTATGGCTACACCTTC. Protein sequence: CASRAGDYGYTF.

This clonotype appeared a few times. The V and J genes are TRBV27 and TRBJ1-1, with D maybe TRBD1 (6 bases). CDR1 is MNHEY, CDR2 SMNVEV, per germline (reference sequence). The CDR3 is 14 residues long. The V and J ends lost 5 bases and 0 bases respectively, with 10 bases between them. The DNA of the CDR3 is TGTGCCAGCAGTCCCCCAGGGGTGAACACTGAAGCTTTCTTT. It translates to CASSPPGVNTEAFF.

This chain connects TRBV24-1 to TRBJ2-1; 7 positions match TRBD2. The CDR3 runs 16 residues. J lost 6 bases, V lost 4 bases, and 11 bases had no gene match. Germline CDR1 KGHDR, CDR2 SFDVKD. The CDR3: CATSEHTGGGRNEQFF. The CDR3 DNA reads as TGTGCCACCAGTGAGCATACGGGGGGTGGGCGCAATGAGCAGTTCTTC.